A selection of T cell receptor beta chains follows, all from one sample in a study of regulatory T cells in long-lasting Graves disease. TCRdb redid the calling of the multiplex PCR reads with MiXCR, one entry per CDR3 protein. The sample consists of some 340,000 distinct CDR3 sequences, 23% of them appearing once. Sequenced material: peripheral blood mononuclear cells (PBMCs), taken when the disease was refractory, from a patient treated with antithyroid drugs. The receptor source for this set is a middle-aged woman with Graves disease. Each CDR3 is given with its conserved first and last residue. Each record gives: V gene, J gene, clone size, D gene, CDR3 protein, CDR3 DNA. A D gene is named only where the DNA matches it firmly. Some rows have no size entry. The others give once, few or many, or a class for an expanded clone.

>TRBV6-6|TRBJ2-3|-|-
CASSYSTDFTDTQYF
TGTGCCAGCAGTTACTCGACTGACTTCACAGATACGCAGTATTTT
>TRBV12-3/TRBV12-4|TRBJ1-1|-|-
CASITVGTEAFF
TGTGCCAGCATCACGGTCGGGACTGAAGCTTTCTTT
>TRBV7-9|TRBJ1-5|few|-
CASSFLDGQPQHF
TGTGCCAGCAGCTTCTTAGACGGGCAGCCCCAGCATTTT
>TRBV29-1|TRBJ2-5|-|-
CSVESSYQETQYF
TGCAGCGTTGAATCCTCGTACCAAGAGACCCAGTACTTC
>TRBV20-1|TRBJ2-7|few|-
CSAAAGGEQYF
TGCAGTGCCGCGGCCGGAGGCGAGCAGTACTTC
>TRBV7-3|TRBJ2-1|many|TRBD2
CASSSSPRGLAAFNEQFF
TGTGCCAGCAGCTCCTCCCCCCGCGGACTAGCGGCCTTCAATGAGCAGTTCTTC
>TRBV20-1|TRBJ2-2|-|TRBD2
CSASTPGLGGPGELFF
TGCAGTGCTAGCACGCCGGGACTAGGAGGCCCCGGGGAGCTGTTTTTT
>TRBV15|TRBJ2-5|-|-
CATSRTPTIRETQYF
TGTGCCACCAGCAGAACCCCGACTATAAGAGAGACCCAGTACTTC
>TRBV6-1|TRBJ2-5|-|TRBD2
CASSNPLADQETQYF
TGTGCCAGCAGCAACCCCCTAGCGGACCAAGAGACCCAGTACTTC
>TRBV2|TRBJ2-4|many|-
CASSRTYQNIQYF
TGTGCCAGCAGCCGGACTTACCAAAACATTCAGTACTTC
>TRBV7-2|TRBJ2-3|-|TRBD2
CASSYSSGSTDTQYF
TGTGCCAGCAGCTATTCTAGCGGTAGCACAGATACGCAGTATTTT
>TRBV15|TRBJ1-4|many|-
CATSREGHHYEKLFF
TGTGCCACCAGCAGAGAGGGACACCATTATGAAAAACTGTTTTTT
>TRBV6-1|TRBJ1-5|-|-
CASSLKAGSGFRNQPQHF
TGTGCCAGCAGTCTAAAGGCAGGTTCAGGATTCCGGAATCAGCCCCAGCATTTT
>TRBV12-3/TRBV12-4|TRBJ2-2|-|-
CASSLLSDPVYGGELFF
TGTGCCAGCAGTTTATTGAGCGATCCTGTCTACGGCGGGGAGCTGTTTTTT
>TRBV28|TRBJ2-7|many|TRBD1
CASSLLGQATYEQYF
TGTGCCAGCAGTTTACTTGGACAGGCTACCTACGAGCAGTACTTC
>TRBV10-3|TRBJ1-5|many|-
CAINGEVNQPQHF
TGTGCCATCAACGGGGAGGTCAATCAGCCCCAGCATTTT
>TRBV20-1|TRBJ2-7|many|-
CSASKGVGLSYEQYF
TGCAGTGCTAGTAAGGGGGTCGGGCTCTCCTACGAGCAGTACTTC
>TRBV6-1|TRBJ2-7|many|TRBD2
CASSDTGLGGEQYF
TGTGCCAGCAGTGATACGGGACTAGGGGGCGAGCAGTACTTC